The 18 T cell receptor beta chains below were found in one sample sequenced in a study of blood T cells in healthy people across ages. It was with a sample-barcoded 5' primer and a J-beta primer mix that a second PCR of roughly 7 to 11 cycles was run. TCRdb used MiXCR to reprocess the 5' RACE reads, holding one entry per CDR3 protein. The sample yields just over 800,000 distinct CDR3 sequences, around 62% seen once. Sequenced input: blood. All receptors come from a man younger than 40 in good health.

The J gene is TRBJ1-5, the V gene TRBV27; D not resolved. V shed 6 bases and J shed 7 bases, with 22 bases lying between them. Germline CDR1 is MNHEY and CDR2 is SMNVEV (reference sequence). This CDR3 region has 16 residues. As DNA, the CDR3 is TGTGCCAGCAGCCGAAGCGGGCTCAAATTCAACCAGCCCCAGCATTTT. Residues: CASSRSGLKFNQPQHF.

This chain uses TRBV4-3 with TRBJ1-6; D call uncertain. Germline V lookup: CDR1 LGHNA, CDR2 YSLEER. V dropped 4 bases and J dropped 8 bases, with 15 bases sitting between them. The CDR3 is made up of 15 amino acids. This CDR3 is CASSLRNAEDSPLHF. CDR3 sequence (DNA): TGCGCCAGCAGCCTGCGCAACGCAGAGGATTCACCCCTCCACTTT.

This clonotype appeared once. The V call is TRBV29-1, the J call TRBJ2-3; D is unresolved. The V end lost 4 bases, the J end lost 0 bases, and 11 bases lay between the germline ends. Germline CDR1 is SQVTM and CDR2 is ANQGSEA. This CDR3 is built from 14 residues. The CDR3 sequence: CSVVGRVSTDTQYF. In DNA form, the CDR3 reads TGCAGCGTTGTTGGCCGAGTAAGCACAGATACGCAGTATTTT.

This clonotype has a handful of counts. The chain has TRBV9 and TRBJ1-2, with a possible D match to TRBD1 (5 bases). V lost 2 bases, J lost 6 bases, and 14 bases lay in between. Germline-derived CDR1 and CDR2 are SGDLS and YYNGEE. The CDR3 runs to 14 residues. The CDR3 reads CASSVMQGADGYTF. CDR3 nucleotides: TGTGCCAGCAGCGTCATGCAGGGCGCGGATGGCTACACCTTC. The whole variable domain, remainder taken from reference TRBV9 and TRBJ1-2, is DSGVTQTPKHLITATGQRVTLRCSPRSGDLSVYWYQQSLDQGLQFLIQYYNGEERAKGNILERFSAQQFPDLHSELNLSSLELGDSALYFCASSVMQGADGYTFGSGTRLTVV.

This chain links TRBV6-2 or TRBV6-3 with TRBJ2-7; D is ambiguous. V gave up 2 bases and J gave up 1 base, with 18 bases separating them. The length of the CDR3 is 17 residues. Germline CDR1 is MNHEY and CDR2 is SVGEGT. The CDR3 sequence: CASSYPQNGFGSYEQYF. The CDR3 coding sequence is TGTGCCAGCAGTTACCCGCAAAACGGGTTCGGATCCTACGAGCAGTACTTC.

The sample holds one count of this clonotype. The chain uses TRBV4-1 and TRBJ2-3, with D perhaps matching TRBD1 (6 bases). This CDR3 has 15 amino acids. Trimming cost V 0 bases and J 7 bases, with 14 bases left between them. CDR1 and CDR2 (germline): MGHRA, YSYEKL. Here the CDR3 reads CASSQDQGSANTQYF. The CDR3 DNA reads as TGCGCCAGCAGCCAAGATCAGGGGAGCGCGAATACGCAGTATTTT.

J is TRBJ1-1 and V is TRBV12-3 or TRBV12-4, with D tentatively TRBD1 (5 bases). The CDR3 runs to 17 residues. V dropped 0 bases and J dropped 0 bases, with 14 bases sitting between them. The CDR3: CASSLAGGGWVNTEAFF. In nucleotides, the CDR3 is TGTGCCAGCAGTTTAGCTGGGGGAGGCTGGGTGAACACTGAAGCTTTCTTT.

The chain carries TRBV5-1 and TRBJ2-6; unclear D gene. Trimming stripped 5 bases from V and 0 bases from J, with 6 bases between. The CDR3 loop spans 14 amino acids. Germline CDR1 SGHRS, CDR2 YFSETQ. Here the CDR3 reads CASRANSGANVLTF. Here the CDR3 DNA reads TGCGCCAGCAGGGCGAACTCTGGGGCCAACGTCCTGACTTTC. Drawing the rest from reference TRBV5-1 and TRBJ2-6, the complete variable domain is KAGVTQTPRYLIKTRGQQVTLSCSPISGHRSVSWYQQTPGQGLQFLFEYFSETQRNKGNFPGRFSGRQFSNSRSEMNVSTLELGDSALYLCASRANSGANVLTFGAGSRLTVL.

The chain recombines TRBV27 with TRBJ2-7; TRBD2 aligns across 8 bases. The CDR3 extends over 15 amino acids. Germline CDR1 and CDR2: MNHEY and SMNVEV (reference sequence). The V and J ends lost 5 bases and 5 bases, in that order; junction bases with no gene match: 11. The CDR3 region has the DNA TGTGCCAGCAGTCAGCGGACTAGCAGTTACGACGAGCAGTACTTC. Protein sequence: CASSQRTSSYDEQYF.

V usage is TRBV2 and J usage is TRBJ2-3; possible D gene TRBD2, 5 bases. The CDR3 contains 12 residues. Germline loops: CDR1 SNHLY, CDR2 FYNNEI. V lost 7 bases, J lost 4 bases, and 9 bases lay in between. The CDR3 region is CASKGSADTQYF. CDR3 in DNA: TGTGCCAGCAAAGGGAGCGCAGATACGCAGTATTTT.

The rearrangement links TRBV5-1 to TRBJ2-3; 8 nucleotides match TRBD2. Trimming removed 0 bases from V and 4 bases from J; junction bases left unmatched: 4. The germline V gene has CDR1 SGHRS and CDR2 YFSETQ. The length of the CDR3 is 15 residues. CDR3 loop: CASSLAGGSPDTQYF. The CDR3 DNA reads TGCGCCAGCAGCTTGGCGGGGGGGTCCCCAGATACGCAGTATTTT.

The J gene is TRBJ1-2, the V gene TRBV7-2, with TRBD1 as a possible D gene (5 bases). The ends were cut back, 1 base at V and 5 bases at J, with 11 bases in the middle. Germline values: CDR1 SGHTA, CDR2 FQGNSA. The length of the CDR3 is 14 residues. Written as DNA, the CDR3 is TGTGCCAGCAGCTTAGGTCGGCAGGGTTATGGCTACACCTTC. Encoded protein: CASSLGRQGYGYTF.

This clonotype was observed a single time. This chain links TRBV6-2 or TRBV6-3 with TRBJ2-1; D is unresolved. Looked up from germline, CDR1 is MNHEY and CDR2 is SVGEGT. This CDR3 contains 14 residues. V dropped 0 bases and J dropped 7 bases, with 10 bases sitting between them. The CDR3 region is CASSYSKPGNEQFF. DNA of the CDR3: TGTGCCAGCAGTTACTCGAAGCCTGGTAATGAGCAGTTCTTC.

A word on this clonotype: Compared with germline, one end of the junction differs, possibly owing to a read error. The CDR3 protein is CVSSSDNLYGYTF. The CDR3 bases are TGTGTCAGCAGTTCGGACAATTTATATGGCTACACCTTC. The chain employs TRBV27 and TRBJ1-2; possibly TRBD1 for D (5 bases). The CDR3 is 13 amino acids. Germline CDR1 MNHEY, CDR2 SMNVEV (reference sequence).

The V call is TRBV20-1, the J call TRBJ2-5; TRBD2 agrees at 15 bases. Trimming removed 5 bases from V and 11 bases from J; junction bases left unmatched: 18. The CDR3 covers 17 residues. Per germline, CDR1 DFQATT and CDR2 SNEGSKA (reference sequence). Here the CDR3 reads CSAPITRTSGGAREQYF. As DNA, the CDR3 is TGCAGTGCTCCCATAACCCGGACTAGCGGGGGGGCCCGGGAGCAGTACTTC.

This clonotype was recorded a few times. J is TRBJ2-7 and V is TRBV7-2; 7 bases are a match to TRBD1. V lost 4 bases and J lost 1; bases outside the gene matches: 4. The length of the CDR3 is 14 residues. Germline V CDR1 and CDR2: SGHTA, FQGNSA. In DNA, the CDR3 is TGTGCCAGCAGCTCTGACAGGGATTCCTACGAGCAGTACTTC. Translating it yields CASSSDRDSYEQYF.

This sequence joins TRBV7-9 and TRBJ2-5; 11 nucleotides line up with TRBD1. This CDR3 contains 17 residues. Trimming at V came to 4 bases and at J to 0 bases, leaving 7 bases not matched to a gene. Germline V lookup: CDR1 SEHNR, CDR2 FQNEAQ (reference sequence). CDR3 sequence (DNA): TGTGCCAGCAGCTCCGGGACAGGGGGGTCCTACCAAGAGACCCAGTACTTC. This sequence encodes CASSSGTGGSYQETQYF.

CDR3 in DNA: TGTGCCAGCAGCTCGGGGCCACCGGTGGGTGAGCAGTTCTTC. The encoded protein is CASSSGPPVGEQFF. V gene TRBV9 combines with J gene TRBJ2-1, with D possibly called TRBD1 or TRBD2 (5 bases each). The CDR3 sequence is 14 residues long. Germline values: CDR1 SGDLS, CDR2 YYNGEE. V was shortened by 4 bases and J by 9 bases, with 17 bases between the two germline ends.